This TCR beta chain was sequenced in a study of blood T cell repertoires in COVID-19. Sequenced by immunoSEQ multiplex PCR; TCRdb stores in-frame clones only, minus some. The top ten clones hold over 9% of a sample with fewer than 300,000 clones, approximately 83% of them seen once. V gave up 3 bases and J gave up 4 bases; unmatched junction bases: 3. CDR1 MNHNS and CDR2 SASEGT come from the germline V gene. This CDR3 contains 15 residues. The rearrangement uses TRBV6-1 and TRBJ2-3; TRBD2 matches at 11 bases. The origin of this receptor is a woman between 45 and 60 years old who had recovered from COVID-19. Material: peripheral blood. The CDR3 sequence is CASSDSGRASDTQYF. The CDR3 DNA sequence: TGTGCCAGCAGTGATAGCGGGAGGGCTTCAGATACGCAGTATTTT.